This T cell receptor beta chain emerged from a study of blood T cell repertoires in COVID-19 (dated by TCRdb to 2020 to 2021). For the wider study: Samples from collaborators originated in the United States, Italy and Spain and spanned both the acute and convalescent phases of COVID-19. The prospective study material was composed of cDNA or gDNA derived from T cells, B-cell-depleted T cells, or PBMCs. The dataset comprised deeply sampled blood TCRbeta repertoires from subjects exposed to, actively infected with, or recovered from COVID-19. The repertoires were made available in a free public database intended to serve as a resource for research on the immune response to SARS-CoV-2. Samples came from the ongoing ImmuneRACE study (first 160 participants) plus 1,254 subjects from 6 global collaborators. Sample metadata almost always included a de-identified subject ID, COVID-19 status, age in years and sex. Where available, HLA class I and class II types were obtained from metadata supplied by the sample provider rather than from assay-based typing.

Collaborating institutions collected whole blood in K2EDTA tubes following their own protocols. For TCRbeta analysis, collaborators shipped samples as frozen whole blood, isolated PBMCs, or DNA extracted from either of those sample types. Paper-wide results and their limitations: Clinical and demographic metadata were provided uncurated, with the amount varying by source and participant.

The immunoSEQ Assay, a bias-controlled multiplex PCR, was used to amplify TCRbeta CDR3 regions from genomic DNA. The paper's processing steps were these. Within the assay, amplification of reference gene primers was used to estimate how many nucleated cells each sample contained. To quantify the absolute abundance of each unique TCRbeta CDR3 rearrangement, sequence reads were collapsed and filtered. Productive Simpson clonality was computed per sample as the square root of Simpson's diversity index over productive rearrangements. TCRdb mirrors the immuneACCESS table, restricted to in-frame sequences. Some clones are absent from its copies; in checked studies, under half trace to an unresolved V gene, and the reason for the others is unknown. V and J calls and clone size are those listed in that table; D and trimming were worked out from the DNA. This sample gives over 200,000 clones in total; over 70% of them show up just once. The leading ten clones occupy approximately 30% of the sample.

The CDR3 runs 12 amino acids, cysteine and phenylalanine included. Of all the DNA, just the CDR3 is kept, 36 bases in frame from base 1. V loses 3 bases of germline sequence and J loses 10 bases, and the interval between the two ends is 12 bases. Comment on this clone: The target of this receptor is not known. No quality values exist for individual bases; no much larger clone is one base distant.

The source is a middle-aged man with acute or convalescent COVID-19. The chain couples TRBV12-3 or TRBV12-4 to TRBJ1-1; the D gene assignment is ambiguous. The sequencing sample was made of peripheral blood. The CDR3 sequence is CASSLSSRGAFF. In nucleotides, the sequence is TGTGCCAGCAGTTTGTCCAGCCGGGGAGCTTTCTTT.